This TCR beta chain was profiled in a study of blood T cell repertoires in COVID-19. Study as a whole: The study drew acute and convalescent COVID-19 samples from the United States, Italy and Spain. PBMCs, B-cell-depleted T cells, or T cells were the source of the cDNA or gDNA that made up the material.

CDR1 and CDR2 (germline): SGHVS, FNYEAQ. The CDR3 runs 16 residues. Trimming left V 1 base short and J 11 bases short, with 21 bases between. Original handling: Estimated nucleated cell counts came from reference gene primer amplification. TCRdb's copy holds only in-frame clones and misses some; the assay was immunoSEQ multiplex PCR. That table is the source of V, J and clone size, and D and trimming were worked out from the DNA. The data contain around 37,000 clones, around four fifths of them singletons. The TCR was taken from a man aged 50 to 59 with active COVID-19. The chain recombines TRBV7-6 with TRBJ1-5; maybe TRBD1 (6 bases). Source material: peripheral blood. The CDR3 DNA sequence: TGTGCCAGCAGCTTAGAAGCACCGGGACAAGGGTTGACCCAGCATTTT. Its translation is CASSLEAPGQGLTQHF.